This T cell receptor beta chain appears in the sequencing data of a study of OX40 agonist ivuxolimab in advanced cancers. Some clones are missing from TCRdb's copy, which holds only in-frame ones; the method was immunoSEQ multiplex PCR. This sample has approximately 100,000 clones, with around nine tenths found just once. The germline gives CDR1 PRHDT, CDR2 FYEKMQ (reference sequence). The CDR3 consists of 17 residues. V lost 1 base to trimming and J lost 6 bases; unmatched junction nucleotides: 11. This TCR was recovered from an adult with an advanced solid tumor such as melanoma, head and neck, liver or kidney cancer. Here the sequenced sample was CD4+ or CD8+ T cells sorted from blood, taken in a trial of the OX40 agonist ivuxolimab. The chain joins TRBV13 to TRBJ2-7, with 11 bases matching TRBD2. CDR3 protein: CASSLAWLAGGTSEQYF. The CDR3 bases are TGTGCCAGCAGCTTAGCTTGGCTAGCGGGGGGTACCAGCGAGCAGTACTTC.